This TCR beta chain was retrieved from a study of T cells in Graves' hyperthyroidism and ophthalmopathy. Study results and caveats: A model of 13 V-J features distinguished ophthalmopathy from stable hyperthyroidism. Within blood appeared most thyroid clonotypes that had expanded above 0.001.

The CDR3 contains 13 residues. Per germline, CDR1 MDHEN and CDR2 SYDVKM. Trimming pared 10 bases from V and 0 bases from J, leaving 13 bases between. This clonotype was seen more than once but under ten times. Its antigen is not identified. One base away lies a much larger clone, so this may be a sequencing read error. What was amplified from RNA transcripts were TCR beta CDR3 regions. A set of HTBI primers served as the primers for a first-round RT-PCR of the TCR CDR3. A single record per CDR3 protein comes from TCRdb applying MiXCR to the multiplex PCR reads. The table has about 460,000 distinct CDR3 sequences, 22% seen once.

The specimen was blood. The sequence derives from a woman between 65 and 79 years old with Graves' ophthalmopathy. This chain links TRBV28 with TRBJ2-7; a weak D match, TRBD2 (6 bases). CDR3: CANTVGSSYEQYF. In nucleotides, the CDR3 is TGTGCCAACACCGTCGGGAGCTCCTACGAGCAGTACTTC.